The clone carrying this T cell receptor beta chain was counted at least ten times. What it recognizes is unknown. This CDR3 has 14 amino acids. The V gene's germline CDR1 is MDHEN and CDR2 SYDVKM. The germline V and J ends were trimmed by 5 bases and 8 bases, with 15 bases remaining between them. This sample was taken from a study of CD8 T cells in ankylosing spondylitis. Study-wide results and limits: Previously reported in reactive arthritis synovial fluid and blood were some of the motif variants.

For TCR beta, libraries came from quantitative 5'-RACE with molecular barcodes. In TCRdb, the 5' RACE reads were re-called with MiXCR into one record per CDR3 protein. The sample holds approximately 220,000 distinct CDR3 sequences, roughly a tenth seen once. The chain couples TRBV28 to TRBJ1-4; tentatively, D is TRBD1 (6 bases). The source is a male donor with ankylosing spondylitis or in good health (not recorded which). Sequenced: blood, either unsorted or a sorted T cell fraction (not recorded which). The CDR3 loop is CASSPTGTREKLFF. The CDR3 coding sequence is TGTGCCAGCAGTCCGACCGGGACAAGAGAAAAACTGTTTTTT.